These T cell receptor beta chains were read from a single sample in a study of tumor-infiltrating lymphocytes in localized non-small cell lung cancer. Only in-frame clones appear in the TCRdb table, and some are missing; sequencing was by immunoSEQ multiplex PCR. This sample yields about 15,000 clones, of which around 81% are seen a single time; around 2.5% belongs to the top ten. The sequencing input was lung tumor tissue. The receptors shown here come from a human donor with non-small cell lung cancer. Both conserved end residues are part of each CDR3. The order of the fields is J gene, V gene, clone size, D gene, CDR3 protein, CDR3 DNA. D genes are given only for firm matches. Clone size is stated in some rows and not others, as once, few, many or a class when expanded.

J: TRBJ1-1
V: TRBV30
size: once
D: .
CDR3: CAWSTGGGDTEAFF
DNA: TGTGCCTGGAGTACAGGTGGGGGGGACACTGAAGCTTTCTTT

J: TRBJ1-2
V: TRBV6-5
size: .
D: .
CDR3: CASSGDTTNYGYTF
DNA: TGTGCCAGCAGCGGGGACACGACTAACTATGGCTACACCTTC

J: TRBJ2-7
V: TRBV5-1
size: .
D: TRBD2
CDR3: CASSPGGAAYEQYF
DNA: TGCGCCAGCAGCCCCGGGGGGGCAGCCTACGAGCAGTACTTC

J: TRBJ2-7
V: TRBV5-4
size: .
D: .
CDR3: CASSSRDGEQYF
DNA: TGTGCCAGCAGCTCCAGGGACGGGGAGCAGTACTTC

J: TRBJ2-7
V: TRBV7-2
size: once
D: TRBD2
CDR3: CASSLLAPSGGGQYF
DNA: TGTGCCAGCAGCTTATTGGCGCCTAGCGGGGGAGGGCAGTACTTC

J: TRBJ2-2
V: TRBV5-6
size: .
D: TRBD1
CDR3: CASSLGGGTGELFF
DNA: TGTGCCAGCAGCTTAGGGGGCGGCACCGGGGAGCTGTTTTTT

J: TRBJ1-2
V: TRBV7-6
size: .
D: .
CDR3: CASSLGGAGTEDGYTF
DNA: TGTGCCAGCAGCTTAGGGGGGGCAGGTACGGAAGATGGCTACACCTTC

J: TRBJ2-1
V: TRBV6-1
size: .
D: .
CDR3: CASSEEAQRYNEQFF
DNA: TGTGCCAGCAGTGAAGAGGCTCAGAGGTACAATGAGCAGTTCTTC

J: TRBJ2-7
V: TRBV19
size: .
D: TRBD1
CDR3: CAGGSGQGTHEQYF
DNA: TGTGCGGGGGGATCGGGACAGGGGACTCACGAGCAGTACTTC

J: TRBJ2-5
V: TRBV10-3
size: .
D: TRBD1
CDR3: CAIMRDRVGQETQYF
DNA: TGTGCCATCATGAGGGACAGGGTAGGACAAGAGACCCAGTACTTC

J: TRBJ2-3
V: TRBV13
size: .
D: .
CDR3: CASSSSTEVTDTQYF
DNA: TGTGCCAGCAGCTCCTCGACAGAGGTCACAGATACGCAGTATTTT

J: TRBJ1-3
V: TRBV19
size: .
D: .
CDR3: CASSMGSVNTIYF
DNA: TGTGCCAGTAGTATGGGGAGCGTAAACACCATATATTTT

J: TRBJ1-1
V: TRBV12-5
size: .
D: .
CDR3: CASGLGRFEAFF
DNA: TGTGCTAGTGGTTTGGGGCGATTTGAAGCTTTCTTT

J: TRBJ2-3
V: TRBV4-1
size: .
D: TRBD1
CDR3: CASSRPRTGASTDTQYF
DNA: TGCGCCAGCAGCCGCCCGCGGACAGGGGCTAGCACAGATACGCAGTATTTT